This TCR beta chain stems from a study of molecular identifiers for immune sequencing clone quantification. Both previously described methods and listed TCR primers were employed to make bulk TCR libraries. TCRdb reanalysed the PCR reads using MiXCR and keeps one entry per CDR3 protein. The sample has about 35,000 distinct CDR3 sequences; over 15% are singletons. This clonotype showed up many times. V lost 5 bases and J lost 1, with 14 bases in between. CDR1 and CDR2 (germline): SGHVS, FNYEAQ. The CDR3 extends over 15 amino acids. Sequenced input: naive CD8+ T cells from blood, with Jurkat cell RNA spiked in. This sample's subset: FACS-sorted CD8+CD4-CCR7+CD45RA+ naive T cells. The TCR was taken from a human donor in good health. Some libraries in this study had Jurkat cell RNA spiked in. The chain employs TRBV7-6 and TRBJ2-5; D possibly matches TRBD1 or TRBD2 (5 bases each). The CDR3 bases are TGTGCCAGCAGCCGAAACTGGGGGACCCAAGAGACCCAGTACTTC. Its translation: CASSRNWGTQETQYF.